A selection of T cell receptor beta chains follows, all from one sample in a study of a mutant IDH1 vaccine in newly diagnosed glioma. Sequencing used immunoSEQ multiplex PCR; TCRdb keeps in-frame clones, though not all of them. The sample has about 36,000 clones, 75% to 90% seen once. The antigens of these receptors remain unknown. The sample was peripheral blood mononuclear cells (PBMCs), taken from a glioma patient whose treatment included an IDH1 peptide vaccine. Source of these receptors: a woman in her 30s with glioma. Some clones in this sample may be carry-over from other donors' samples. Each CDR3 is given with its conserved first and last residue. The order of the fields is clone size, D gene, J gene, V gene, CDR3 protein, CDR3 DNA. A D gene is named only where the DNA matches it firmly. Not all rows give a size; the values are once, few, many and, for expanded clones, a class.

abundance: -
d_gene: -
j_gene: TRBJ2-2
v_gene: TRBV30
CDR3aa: CAWSVRNTGELFF
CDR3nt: TGTGCCTGGAGTGTGAGGAACACCGGGGAGCTGTTTTTT

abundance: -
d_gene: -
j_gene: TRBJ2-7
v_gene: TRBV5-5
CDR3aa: CASTLDSPYEQYF
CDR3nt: TGTGCCAGCACCCTGGACAGTCCATACGAGCAGTACTTC

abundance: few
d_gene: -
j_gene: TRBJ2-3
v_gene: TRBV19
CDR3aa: CASSMGWTGDTQYF
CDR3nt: TGTGCCAGTAGTATGGGGTGGACGGGCGATACGCAGTATTTT

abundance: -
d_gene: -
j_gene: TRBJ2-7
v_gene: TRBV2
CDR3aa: CASRDVGAGLYEQYF
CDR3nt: TGTGCCAGCAGAGACGTAGGGGCCGGCCTCTACGAGCAGTACTTC

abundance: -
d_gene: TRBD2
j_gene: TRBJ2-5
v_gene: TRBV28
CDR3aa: CASSWPRLAGGPETQYF
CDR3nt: TGTGCCAGCAGTTGGCCCCGACTGGCGGGAGGGCCGGAGACCCAGTACTTC

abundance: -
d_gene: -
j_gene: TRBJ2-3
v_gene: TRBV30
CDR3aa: CAWSVHRAGYTQYF
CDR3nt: TGTGCCTGGAGTGTACATCGGGCGGGGTATACGCAGTATTTT

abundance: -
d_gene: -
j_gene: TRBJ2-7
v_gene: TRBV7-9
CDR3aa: CASSLKAYEQYF
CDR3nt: TGTGCCAGCAGCTTAAAAGCCTACGAGCAGTACTTC

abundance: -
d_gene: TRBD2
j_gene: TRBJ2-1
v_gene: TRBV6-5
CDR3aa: CASRRLAGDNEQFF
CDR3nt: TGTGCCAGCAGACGGTTAGCGGGAGACAATGAGCAGTTCTTC

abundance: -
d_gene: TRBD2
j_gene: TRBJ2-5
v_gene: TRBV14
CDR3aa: CASSQDLTSGRRETQYF
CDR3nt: TGTGCCAGCAGCCAAGATCTGACTAGCGGGAGACGAGAGACCCAGTACTTC

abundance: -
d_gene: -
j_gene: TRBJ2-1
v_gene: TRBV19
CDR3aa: CASSWTAYNEQFF
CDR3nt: TGTGCCAGTAGCTGGACAGCCTACAATGAGCAGTTCTTC

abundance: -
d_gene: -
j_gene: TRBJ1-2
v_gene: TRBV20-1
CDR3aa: CSVGYLWGYTF
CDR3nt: TGCAGTGTCGGCTATTTATGGGGCTACACCTTC

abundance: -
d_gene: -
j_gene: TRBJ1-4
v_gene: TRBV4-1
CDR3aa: CASSQEGGAGEKLFF
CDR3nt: TGCGCCAGCAGCCAAGAAGGAGGGGCGGGAGAAAAACTGTTTTTT

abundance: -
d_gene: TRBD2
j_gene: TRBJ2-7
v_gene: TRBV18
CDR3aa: CASSRGTSGTYEQYF
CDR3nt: TGTGCCAGCTCACGGGGGACTAGCGGGACCTACGAGCAGTACTTC

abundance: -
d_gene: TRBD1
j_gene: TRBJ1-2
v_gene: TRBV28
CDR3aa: CASSDPGQATGYTF
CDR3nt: TGTGCCAGCAGTGACCCGGGACAGGCTACCGGCTACACCTTC

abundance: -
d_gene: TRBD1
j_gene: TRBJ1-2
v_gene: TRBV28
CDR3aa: CASINFRDRTNYGYTF
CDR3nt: TGTGCCAGCATAAATTTCCGGGACAGGACTAACTATGGCTACACCTTC

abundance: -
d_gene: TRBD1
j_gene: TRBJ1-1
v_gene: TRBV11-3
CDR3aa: CASSSSAGGANTEAFF
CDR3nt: TGTGCCAGCAGCTCCAGCGCAGGGGGCGCGAACACTGAAGCTTTCTTT

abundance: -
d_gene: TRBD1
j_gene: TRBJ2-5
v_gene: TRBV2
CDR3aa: CASSGDREETQYF
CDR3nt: TGTGCCAGCAGCGGGGACAGGGAAGAGACCCAGTACTTC

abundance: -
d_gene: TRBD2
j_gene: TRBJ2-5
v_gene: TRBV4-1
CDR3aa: CASSPLLLAGVETQYF
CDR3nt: TGCGCCAGCAGCCCCCTCCTACTAGCGGGAGTGGAGACCCAGTACTTC

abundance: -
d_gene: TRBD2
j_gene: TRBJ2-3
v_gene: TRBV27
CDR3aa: CASRERVLAGPGDTQYF
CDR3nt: TGTGCCAGCAGAGAAAGGGTACTAGCGGGGCCAGGGGATACGCAGTATTTT

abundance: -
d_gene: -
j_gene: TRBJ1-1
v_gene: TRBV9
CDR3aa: CASSVVRGGGAEAFF
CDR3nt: TGTGCCAGCAGCGTAGTGAGGGGGGGAGGGGCCGAAGCTTTCTTT

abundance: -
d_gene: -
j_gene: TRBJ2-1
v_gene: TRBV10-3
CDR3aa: CAISPRDTDEQFF
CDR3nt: TGTGCCATCAGTCCCAGGGATACTGATGAGCAGTTCTTC

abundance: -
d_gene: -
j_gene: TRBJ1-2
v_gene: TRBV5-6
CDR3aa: CASSYRESYGYTF
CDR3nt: TGTGCCAGCAGTTACAGGGAGTCCTATGGCTACACCTTC

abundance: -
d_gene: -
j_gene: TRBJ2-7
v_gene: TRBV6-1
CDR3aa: CASSEARGYEQYF
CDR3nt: TGTGCCAGCAGTGAAGCCAGGGGTTACGAGCAGTACTTC

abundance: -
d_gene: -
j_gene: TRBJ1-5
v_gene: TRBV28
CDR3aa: CASSRTSPQDQPQHF
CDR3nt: TGTGCCAGCAGTAGGACGTCCCCCCAAGATCAGCCCCAGCATTTT

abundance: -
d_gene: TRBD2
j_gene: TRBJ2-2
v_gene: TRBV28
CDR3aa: CAGWGGNTGELFF
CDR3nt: TGTGCCGGTTGGGGGGGGAACACCGGGGAGCTGTTTTTT

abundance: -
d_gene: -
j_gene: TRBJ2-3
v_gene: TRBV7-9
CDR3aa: CASSLPWDRERDTQYF
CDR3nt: TGTGCCAGCAGCTTACCCTGGGACCGGGAGAGAGATACGCAGTATTTT

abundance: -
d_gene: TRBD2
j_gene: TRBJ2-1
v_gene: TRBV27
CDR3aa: CASQASGNEQFF
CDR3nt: TGTGCCAGCCAGGCTAGCGGAAATGAGCAGTTCTTC

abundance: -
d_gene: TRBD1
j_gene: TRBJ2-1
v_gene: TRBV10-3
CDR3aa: CAISATGVVFF
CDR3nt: TGTGCCATCAGCGCGACAGGGGTCGTGTTCTTC

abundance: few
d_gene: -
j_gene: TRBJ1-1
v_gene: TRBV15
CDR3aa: CATSSRGGRTEAFF
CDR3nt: TGTGCCACCAGCAGTCGAGGGGGGAGGACTGAAGCTTTCTTT

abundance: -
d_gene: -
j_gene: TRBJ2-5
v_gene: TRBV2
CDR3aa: CASSGGPELYF
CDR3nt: TGTGCCAGCAGTGGGGGGCCAGAGCTGTACTTC

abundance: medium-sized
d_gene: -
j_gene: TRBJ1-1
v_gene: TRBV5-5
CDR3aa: CASSWAGRNTEAFF
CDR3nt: TGTGCCAGCAGCTGGGCGGGGCGGAACACTGAAGCTTTCTTT

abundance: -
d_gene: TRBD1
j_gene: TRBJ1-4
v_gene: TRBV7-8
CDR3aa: CASSLLTGGMGEKLFF
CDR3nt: TGTGCCAGCAGCTTACTGACAGGGGGCATGGGTGAAAAACTGTTTTTT

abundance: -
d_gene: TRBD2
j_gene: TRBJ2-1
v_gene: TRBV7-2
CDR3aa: CASSLRTSGRHEQFF
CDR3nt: TGTGCCAGCAGCTTGCGGACTAGCGGGCGCCATGAGCAGTTCTTC

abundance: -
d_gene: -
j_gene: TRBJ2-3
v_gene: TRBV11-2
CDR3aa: CASSFRDNSDTQYF
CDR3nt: TGTGCCAGCAGCTTCCGGGACAACTCAGATACGCAGTATTTT

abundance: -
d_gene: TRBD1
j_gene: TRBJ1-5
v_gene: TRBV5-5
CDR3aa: CASSLTGGGWNQPQHF
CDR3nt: TGTGCCAGCAGCCTTACAGGGGGCGGATGGAATCAGCCCCAGCATTTT

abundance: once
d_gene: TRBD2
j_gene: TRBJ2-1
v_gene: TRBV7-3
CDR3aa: CASTTSGSSYNEQFF
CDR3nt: TGTGCCAGCACCACTAGCGGGAGCTCCTACAATGAGCAGTTCTTC

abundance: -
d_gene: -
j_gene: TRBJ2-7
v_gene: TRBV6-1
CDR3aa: CASSARGDGFAEQYF
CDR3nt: TGTGCCAGCAGTGCCAGGGGAGACGGCTTCGCCGAGCAGTACTTC

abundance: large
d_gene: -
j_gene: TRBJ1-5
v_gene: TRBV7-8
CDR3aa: CASSPFYRIRNQPQHF
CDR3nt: TGTGCCAGCAGCCCGTTTTACAGGATACGCAATCAGCCCCAGCATTTT

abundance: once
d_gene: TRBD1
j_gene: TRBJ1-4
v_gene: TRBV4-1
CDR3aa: CASSQGSQGANEKLFF
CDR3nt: TGCGCCAGCAGCCAAGGATCACAGGGGGCTAATGAAAAACTGTTTTTT

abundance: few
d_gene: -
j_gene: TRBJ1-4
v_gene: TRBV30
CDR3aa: CAWSVTGDEKLFF
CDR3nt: TGTGCCTGGAGTGTAACGGGAGATGAAAAACTGTTTTTT

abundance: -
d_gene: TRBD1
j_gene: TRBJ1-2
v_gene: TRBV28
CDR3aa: CASDPRGQGAGWGYGYTF
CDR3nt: TGTGCCAGCGACCCCAGAGGACAGGGGGCCGGATGGGGCTATGGCTACACCTTC

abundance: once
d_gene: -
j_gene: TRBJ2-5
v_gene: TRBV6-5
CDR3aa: CASSRGQETQYF
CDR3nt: TGTGCCAGCAGCCGGGGACAAGAGACCCAGTACTTC

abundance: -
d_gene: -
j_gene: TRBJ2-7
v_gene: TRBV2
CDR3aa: CASSPSGLAYEQYF
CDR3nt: TGTGCCAGCAGCCCGAGCGGATTAGCCTACGAGCAGTACTTC

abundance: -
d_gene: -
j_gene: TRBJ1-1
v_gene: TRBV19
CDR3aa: CASSTNLPAEAFF
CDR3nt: TGTGCCAGTAGTACAAATCTGCCGGCTGAAGCTTTCTTT

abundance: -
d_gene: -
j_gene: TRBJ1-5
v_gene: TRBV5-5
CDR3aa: CASSPTPVEGPQHF
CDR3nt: TGTGCCAGCAGTCCCACCCCCGTAGAGGGGCCCCAGCATTTT

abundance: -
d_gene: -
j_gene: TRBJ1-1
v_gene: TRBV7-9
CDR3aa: CASSRPEGAEAFF
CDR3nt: TGTGCCAGCAGCCGACCGGAAGGGGCTGAAGCTTTCTTT

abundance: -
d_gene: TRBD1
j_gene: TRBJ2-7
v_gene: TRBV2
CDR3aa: CASSNRGRDEQYF
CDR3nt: TGTGCCAGCAGTAACAGGGGGCGCGACGAGCAGTACTTC

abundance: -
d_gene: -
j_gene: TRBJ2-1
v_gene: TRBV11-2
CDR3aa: CASSLRTDNEQFF
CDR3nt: TGTGCCAGCAGCCTGCGGACGGACAATGAGCAGTTCTTC